The 25 T cell receptor beta chains listed next were all sequenced from one sample in a study of T cell repertoires in cytomegalovirus infection. These TCRs are of unknown antigen specificity. TCRdb re-called the reads through MiXCR, storing one row per CDR3 protein. The table includes 570,000 or so distinct CDR3 sequences, 35% to 50% detected once. The source was cultured PBMCs, collected from culture after CMV antigen stimulation. All receptors come from a human donor in good health (CMV status not recorded). Some clones in this sample may be carry-over from other donors' samples.

This clonotype was seen repeatedly, ten times or more. The rearrangement uses TRBV7-2 and TRBJ1-3; no clear D. Germline-derived CDR1 and CDR2 are SGHTA and FQGNSA. Between the trimmed V and J ends, which lost 5 bases and 0 bases, there was a span of 11 bases. The CDR3 contains 15 residues. CDR3 sequence reads: CASSPDAYSGNTIYF. In DNA form, the CDR3 reads TGTGCCAGCAGCCCGGATGCGTACTCTGGAAACACCATATATTTT. The variable domain in full, completed from reference TRBV7-2 and TRBJ1-3, reads GAGVSQSPSNKVTEKGKDVELRCDPISGHTALYWYRQSLGQGLEFLIYFQGNSAPDKSGLPSDRFSAERTGGSVSTLTIQRTQQEDSAVYLCASSPDAYSGNTIYFGEGSWLTVV.

This clonotype was counted a few times. The chain couples TRBV18 to TRBJ2-7; 7 bases fit TRBD2. The V gene's germline CDR1 is KGHSH and CDR2 LQKENI. The CDR3 is 16 amino acids. V trimming: 3 bases; J trimming: 7 bases; junction bases outside the gene matches: 15. CDR3: CASSPPTGRETGEQYF. CDR3 DNA sequence: TGTGCCAGCTCACCGCCCACCGGGCGGGAGACTGGGGAGCAGTACTTC. Filled out from reference TRBV18 and TRBJ2-7, the complete variable domain reads NAGVMQNPRHLVRRRGQEARLRCSPMKGHSHVYWYRQLPEEGLKFMVYLQKENIIDESGMPKERFSAEFPKEGPSILRIQQVVRGDSAAYFCASSPPTGRETGEQYFGPGTRLTVT.

The sample holds many counts of this clonotype. The chain employs TRBV7-8 and TRBJ2-3, with D perhaps TRBD1 or TRBD2 (5 bases each). The length of the CDR3 is 14 residues. The ends were cut back, 5 bases at V and 1 base at J, with 10 bases in the middle. Germline CDR1 SGHVS, CDR2 FQNEAQ. Written as DNA, the CDR3 is TGTGCCAGCAGCATCCGAGGGGGCACAGATACGCAGTATTTT. Residues: CASSIRGGTDTQYF.

The V gene is TRBV20-1, the J gene TRBJ2-6; no clear D gene. The CDR3 contains 15 residues. Between the trimmed V and J ends, which lost 1 base and 4 bases, there was a span of 11 bases. Germline lookup yields CDR1 DFQATT and CDR2 SNEGSKA (reference sequence). In DNA, the CDR3 is TGCAGTGCTAGAGCGGGCGGCGCGGGGGCCAACGTCCTGACTTTC. Protein: CSARAGGAGANVLTF.

CDR3 protein: CSAGYMETQYF. The CDR3 nucleotides read TGCAGTGCTGGGTACATGGAGACCCAGTACTTC. The chain has TRBV20-1 and TRBJ2-5; D uncertain. Germline V gives CDR1 DFQATT, CDR2 SNEGSKA (reference sequence). V lost 5 bases to trimming and J lost 5 bases, with 9 bases between them. CDR3 length equals 11 residues.

This clonotype has a handful of counts. This chain joins TRBV7-2 and TRBJ2-3; D gene uncertain. Trimming removed 2 bases at V and 9 bases at J, with 9 bases between. The CDR3 covers 12 residues. From germline, CDR1 is SGHTA and CDR2 FQGNSA. The CDR3 protein is CASSLSLVTQYF. The DNA of the CDR3 is TGTGCCAGCAGCTTATCCCTAGTGACGCAGTATTTT. The entire variable domain, with the rest obtained from reference TRBV7-2 and TRBJ2-3, is as follows: GAGVSQSPSNKVTEKGKDVELRCDPISGHTALYWYRQSLGQGLEFLIYFQGNSAPDKSGLPSDRFSAERTGGSVSTLTIQRTQQEDSAVYLCASSLSLVTQYFGPGTRLTVL.

The genes are TRBV20-1 and TRBJ2-7, with 10 bases lining up with TRBD2. CDR1 and CDR2 (germline): DFQATT, SNEGSKA (reference sequence). This CDR3 is built from 14 residues. The V gene end was trimmed by 6 bases and the J gene end by 4 bases; junction bases not matched to a gene: 9. The CDR3 protein is CSAATSGVGYEQYF. Written as DNA, the CDR3 is TGCAGTGCCGCTACTAGCGGGGTGGGTTACGAGCAGTACTTC.

The V and J genes are TRBV7-9 and TRBJ1-1; D uncertain. Germline V lookup: CDR1 SEHNR, CDR2 FQNEAQ (reference sequence). The CDR3 sequence is 14 residues long. V lost 5 bases to trimming and J lost 4 bases, with 14 bases between them. CDR3 DNA: TGTGCCAGCAGCCCAGGCCTGACCCGCACTGAAGCTTTCTTT. Translated: CASSPGLTRTEAFF.

This clonotype was counted between two and nine times. The chain has TRBV11-2 and TRBJ2-7; D gene uncertain. The CDR3 consists of 13 residues. V lost 11 bases and J lost 6, with 20 bases in between. Germline V gives CDR1 SGHAT, CDR2 FQNNGV. This chain's CDR3 is CASLRLPKVEQYF. The CDR3 bases are TGTGCCTCCTTGCGACTCCCGAAGGTCGAGCAGTACTTC.

This clonotype was detected only a few times. The V call is TRBV6-2 or TRBV6-3, the J call TRBJ2-1; TRBD2 aligns across 11 bases. In germline, CDR1 is MNHEY, CDR2 SVGEGT. After removal of 5 bases from V and 7 bases from J, the junction contained 7 bases not matched to a gene. This CDR3 spans 15 amino acids. The CDR3 region has the DNA TGTGCCAGCAGTCGCATAGCGGGAGGGTCGAATGAGCAGTTCTTC. Translation gives CASSRIAGGSNEQFF.

The gene calls are TRBV6-6 and TRBJ1-5; no firm D call. Trimming removed 0 bases at V and 6 bases at J, with 12 bases between. CDR1 MNHNY and CDR2 SVGAGI come from the germline V gene (reference sequence). This CDR3 has 15 amino acids. CDR3 sequence: CASSYSGPLLQPQHF. In DNA, the CDR3 is TGTGCCAGCAGTTACTCCGGGCCGCTCCTTCAGCCCCAGCATTTT.

The V and J genes are TRBV20-1 and TRBJ2-5; tentatively, D is TRBD1 (6 bases). Trimming cost V 0 bases and J 4 bases, with 12 bases left between them. The CDR3 has 14 amino acids. Germline V gives CDR1 DFQATT, CDR2 SNEGSKA (reference sequence). The CDR3 sequence is CSARDNRAGETQYF. CDR3 coding DNA: TGCAGTGCTAGAGACAACAGGGCTGGAGAGACCCAGTACTTC.

The V and J genes are TRBV28 and TRBJ1-2; D is perhaps TRBD1 (6 bases). V was pared by 8 bases and J by 2 bases, with 15 bases between. Germline V lookup: CDR1 MDHEN, CDR2 SYDVKM. The CDR3 spans 14 residues. The CDR3 DNA follows: TGTGCCAGCGAAGGGGGGCCTTCCAACTATGGCTACACCTTC. Its protein product is CASEGGPSNYGYTF.

This clonotype came up a few times. This chain uses TRBV7-2 with TRBJ2-7, with 9 bases fitting TRBD1. Per the germline V gene, CDR1 is SGHTA and CDR2 is FQGNSA. The ends lost 5 bases at V and 8 bases at J; junction bases unmatched: 4. The CDR3 has 12 amino acids. The CDR3 loop reads CASSPDRGKQYF. The CDR3 DNA reads as TGTGCCAGCAGCCCGGACAGGGGAAAGCAGTACTTC.

This clonotype occurred a few times. The gene calls are TRBV2 and TRBJ2-2; possibly TRBD2 for D (5 bases). The germline V gene has CDR1 SNHLY and CDR2 FYNNEI. V gave up 6 bases and J gave up 7 bases, with 9 bases separating them. CDR3 length equals 12 residues. Here the CDR3 DNA reads TGTGCCAGCAGCGACCGGGGCGGGGAGCTGTTTTTT. Its protein is CASSDRGGELFF.

Written as DNA, the CDR3 is TGTGCCAGCGGAGAGGGTGAAGGTCAGCCCCAGCATTTT. Protein product: CASGEGEGQPQHF. The gene calls are TRBV7-6 and TRBJ1-5; D gene ambiguous. V was pared by 8 bases and J by 6 bases, with 14 bases between. Per the germline V gene, CDR1 is SGHVS and CDR2 is FNYEAQ. This CDR3 comprises 13 residues.

V is TRBV20-1 and J is TRBJ2-7, with D uncertain. There are 15 residues in the CDR3. Deletions cut 2 bases from V and 0 bases from J, with 14 bases between. Germline V gene data show CDR1 as DFQATT and CDR2 as SNEGSKA (reference sequence). In DNA form, the CDR3 reads TGCAGTGCTAGATCCCCGCTCCAAAGCTCCTACGAGCAGTACTTC. This gives the protein CSARSPLQSSYEQYF.

This clonotype was seen more than once but under ten times. The J gene is TRBJ2-5, the V gene TRBV7-9, with 9 bases identical to TRBD1. The CDR3 has 16 residues. V was pared by 5 bases and J by 7 bases, with 14 bases of the junction left unmatched. Germline V gene sequence: CDR1 SEHNR, CDR2 FQNEAQ (reference sequence). This CDR3 is CASSAPGQGILGTQYF. The CDR3 region has the DNA TGTGCCAGCAGCGCCCCGGGACAGGGTATTCTGGGGACCCAGTACTTC.

J is TRBJ1-5 and V is TRBV7-2; no firm D call. V lost 6 bases to trimming and J lost 6 bases, with 12 bases between them. The CDR3 is 13 amino acids. The germline gives CDR1 SGHTA, CDR2 FQGNSA. The CDR3 here is CASSPDNAQPQHF. CDR3 sequence (DNA): TGTGCCAGCAGTCCCGACAACGCTCAGCCCCAGCATTTT.

In its sample, this clonotype was seen a few times. The chain carries TRBV10-3 and TRBJ2-3; 12 nucleotides match TRBD2. This CDR3 spans 18 amino acids. V was clipped by 2 bases and J by 1 base; unmatched bases: 7. Germline loops: CDR1 ENHRY, CDR2 SYGVKD. CDR3 in amino acids: CAISEPQGLAGRTDTQYF. CDR3 nucleotide sequence: TGTGCCATCAGTGAGCCACAGGGACTAGCGGGTCGCACAGATACGCAGTATTTT.

The rearrangement links TRBV28 to TRBJ2-7; D possibly corresponds to TRBD2 (6 bases). Germline CDR1 MDHEN, CDR2 SYDVKM. V lost 8 bases and J 5 bases, leaving 25 bases between the germline ends. The CDR3 sequence is 16 residues long. CDR3 DNA: TGTGCCAGCGGACCTCCGGAGGGCGGAGCGTTTAACGAGCAGTACTTC. Translating it yields CASGPPEGGAFNEQYF.

The chain joins TRBV28 to TRBJ2-7, with 9 bases aligning to TRBD1. This CDR3 spans 15 amino acids. With 5 bases clipped from V and 3 bases from J, the junction kept 8 bases outside the gene matches. CDR1 and CDR2 from the germline V gene are MDHEN and SYDVKM. In nucleotides, the CDR3 is TGTGCCAGCAGTACTCCGGGACAGGGCTTCTACGAGCAGTACTTC. It translates to CASSTPGQGFYEQYF. Full variable domain (missing parts from reference TRBV28 and TRBJ2-7): DVKVTQSSRYLVKRTGEKVFLECVQDMDHENMFWYRQDPGLGLRLIYFSYDVKMKEKGDIPEGYSVSREKKERFSLILESASTNQTSMYLCASSTPGQGFYEQYFGPGTRLTVT.

Only one count was recorded for this clonotype. The chain carries TRBV27 and TRBJ1-3; D unresolved. The CDR3 consists of 17 residues. Trimming removed 6 bases from V and 0 bases from J, with 18 bases in between. CDR1 and CDR2 from the germline V gene are MNHEY and SMNVEV (reference sequence). The CDR3 region is CASRARALPHSGNTIYF. CDR3 sequence (DNA): TGTGCCAGCAGAGCCCGGGCTCTCCCCCACTCTGGAAACACCATATATTTT.

In its sample, this clonotype was seen many times. This chain links TRBV12-3 or TRBV12-4 with TRBJ2-2; D may be TRBD2 (5 bases). Trimming removed 3 bases from V and 2 bases from J, with 19 bases in between. CDR3 length: 18 residues. The CDR3 bases are TGTGCCAGCAGTTTCCGCCCGGCCCCGGGATCTAACACCGGGGAGCTGTTTTTT. Protein sequence: CASSFRPAPGSNTGELFF.

The V gene is TRBV12-3 or TRBV12-4, the J gene TRBJ2-2, with D perhaps TRBD2 (6 bases). V gave up 5 bases and J gave up 5 bases, with 12 bases separating them. This CDR3 is built from 14 residues. The CDR3 spells CASSPGTQTGELFF. The CDR3 DNA follows: TGTGCCAGCAGTCCCGGGACTCAAACCGGGGAGCTGTTTTTT.